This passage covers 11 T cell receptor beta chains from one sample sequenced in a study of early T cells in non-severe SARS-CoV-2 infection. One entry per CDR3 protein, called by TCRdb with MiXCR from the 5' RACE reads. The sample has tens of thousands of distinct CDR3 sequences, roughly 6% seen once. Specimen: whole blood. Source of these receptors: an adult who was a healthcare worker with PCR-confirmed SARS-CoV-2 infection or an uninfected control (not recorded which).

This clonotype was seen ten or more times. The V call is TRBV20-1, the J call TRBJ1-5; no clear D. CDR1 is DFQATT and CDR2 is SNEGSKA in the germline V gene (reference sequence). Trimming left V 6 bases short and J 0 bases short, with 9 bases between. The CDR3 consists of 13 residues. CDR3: CSASQDSNQPQHF. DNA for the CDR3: TGCAGTGCGAGCCAAGATAGCAATCAGCCCCAGCATTTT.

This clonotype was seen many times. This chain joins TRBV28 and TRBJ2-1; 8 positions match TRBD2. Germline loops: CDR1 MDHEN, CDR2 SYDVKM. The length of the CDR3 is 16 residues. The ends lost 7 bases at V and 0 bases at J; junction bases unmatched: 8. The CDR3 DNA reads TGTGCCAGCACCCTCCGACTAGCGACCTCCTACAATGAGCAGTTCTTC. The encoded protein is CASTLRLATSYNEQFF.

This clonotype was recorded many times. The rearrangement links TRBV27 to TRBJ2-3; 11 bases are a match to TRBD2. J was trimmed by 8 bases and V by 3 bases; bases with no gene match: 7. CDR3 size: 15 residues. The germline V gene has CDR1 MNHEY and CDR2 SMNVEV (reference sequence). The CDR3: CASSFSGGAGGTQYF. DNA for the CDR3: TGTGCCAGCAGTTTTAGCGGGGGGGCAGGGGGTACGCAGTATTTT.

The CDR3 reads CASSHTSGGANEQFF. CDR3 sequence (DNA): TGTGCCAGCAGCCATACTAGCGGGGGGGCCAATGAGCAGTTCTTC. The rearrangement links TRBV4-2 to TRBJ2-1; 13 bases line up with TRBD2. CDR1 and CDR2 (germline): LGHNA, YNFKEQ. This CDR3 contains 15 residues. Unmatched junction bases numbered 2, after V lost 3 bases and J lost 6 bases.

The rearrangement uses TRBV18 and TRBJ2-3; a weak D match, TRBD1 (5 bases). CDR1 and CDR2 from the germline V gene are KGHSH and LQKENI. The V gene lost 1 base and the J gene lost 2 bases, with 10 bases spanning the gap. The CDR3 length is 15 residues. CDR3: CASSPRAGSTDTQYF. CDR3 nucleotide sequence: TGTGCCAGCTCACCACGGGCAGGGTCCACAGATACGCAGTATTTT.

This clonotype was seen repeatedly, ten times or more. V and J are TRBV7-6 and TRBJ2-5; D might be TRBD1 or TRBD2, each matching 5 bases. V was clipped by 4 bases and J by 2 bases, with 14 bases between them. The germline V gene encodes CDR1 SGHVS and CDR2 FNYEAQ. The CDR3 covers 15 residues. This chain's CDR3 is CASSWYVGGQETQYF. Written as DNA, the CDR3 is TGTGCCAGCAGCTGGTACGTTGGGGGACAAGAGACCCAGTACTTC.

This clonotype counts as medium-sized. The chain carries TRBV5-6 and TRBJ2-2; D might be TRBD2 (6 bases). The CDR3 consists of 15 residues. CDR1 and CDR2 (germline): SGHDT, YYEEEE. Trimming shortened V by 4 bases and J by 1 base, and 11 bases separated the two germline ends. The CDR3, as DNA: TGTGCCAGCAGCCCCAACGGGGGGAACACCGGGGAGCTGTTTTTT. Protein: CASSPNGGNTGELFF.

The CDR3 DNA reads TGTGCCAGCAGCGGGTCTTTCTCCTACGAGCAGTACTTC. Encoded protein: CASSGSFSYEQYF. The chain links TRBV5-5 to TRBJ2-7; no reliable D call. Germline V gives CDR1 SGHKS, CDR2 YYEKEE (reference sequence). The germline V and J ends were trimmed by 4 bases and 0 bases, with 8 bases remaining between them. This CDR3 comprises 13 residues.

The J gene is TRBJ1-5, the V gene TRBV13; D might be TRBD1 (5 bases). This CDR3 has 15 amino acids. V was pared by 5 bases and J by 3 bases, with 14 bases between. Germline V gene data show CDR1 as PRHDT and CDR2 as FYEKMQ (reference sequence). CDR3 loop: CASSLRQLNNQPQHF. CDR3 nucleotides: TGTGCCAGCAGCCTTCGACAGTTAAACAATCAGCCCCAGCATTTT. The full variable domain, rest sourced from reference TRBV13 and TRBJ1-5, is AAGVIQSPRHLIKEKRETATLKCYPIPRHDTVYWYQQGPGQDPQFLISFYEKMQSDKGSIPDRFSAQQFSDYHSELNMSSLELGDSALYFCASSLRQLNNQPQHFGDGTRLSIL.

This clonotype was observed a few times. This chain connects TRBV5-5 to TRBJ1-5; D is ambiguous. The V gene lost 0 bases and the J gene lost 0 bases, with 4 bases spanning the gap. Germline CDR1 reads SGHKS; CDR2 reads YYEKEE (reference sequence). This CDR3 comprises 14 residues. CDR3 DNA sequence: TGTGCCAGCAGCTTGGGTGTTAGCAATCAGCCCCAGCATTTT. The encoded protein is CASSLGVSNQPQHF.

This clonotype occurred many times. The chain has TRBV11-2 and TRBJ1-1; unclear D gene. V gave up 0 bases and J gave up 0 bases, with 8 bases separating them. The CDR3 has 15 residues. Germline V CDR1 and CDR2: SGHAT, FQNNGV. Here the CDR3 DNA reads TGTGCCAGCAGCTTAGATCCGAGCATGAACACTGAAGCTTTCTTT. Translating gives CASSLDPSMNTEAFF.